A selection of T cell receptor beta chains follows, all from one sample in a study of cytomegalovirus exposure and HLA in healthy donors. Sequencing used immunoSEQ multiplex PCR; TCRdb keeps in-frame clones, though not all of them. Of approximately 190,000 clones in the sample, just under 70% were seen once. Sequenced sample: PBMCs. The receptors stem from a man between 35 and 55 years old in good health and CMV-seropositive. CDR3s include the opening cysteine and the closing phenylalanine or tryptophan. The D gene is left open where the match is weak. Part of the rows lack a size; the others show once, few, many or a class for expanded clones.

V gene: TRBV28
clone size: -
D gene: -
J gene: TRBJ1-1
CDR3 DNA: TGTGCCAGCAGTTTGGAGGCCCTAGGAAGGGCTTTCTTT
CDR3 protein: CASSLEALGRAFF

V gene: TRBV11-3
clone size: few
D gene: -
J gene: TRBJ1-1
CDR3 DNA: TGTGCCAGCAGCTTAGGGGCGAACACTGAAGCTTTCTTT
CDR3 protein: CASSLGANTEAFF

V gene: TRBV18
clone size: -
D gene: -
J gene: TRBJ2-7
CDR3 DNA: TGTGCCAGCTCACCGCTCAGCTCCTACGAGCAGTACTTC
CDR3 protein: CASSPLSSYEQYF

V gene: TRBV29-1
clone size: -
D gene: TRBD2
J gene: TRBJ2-3
CDR3 DNA: TGCAGCGTTGCCCCAGTAGCGGGGAAAACAGATACGCAGTATTTT
CDR3 protein: CSVAPVAGKTDTQYF

V gene: TRBV7-9
clone size: few
D gene: -
J gene: TRBJ1-2
CDR3 DNA: TGTGCCATCGCGGGGGTGAGGGGACCCGGCTACACCTTC
CDR3 protein: CAIAGVRGPGYTF

V gene: TRBV19
clone size: -
D gene: TRBD1
J gene: TRBJ2-2
CDR3 DNA: TGTGCCAGTAGTCCGGTGGACAGGGTGTCCGGGGAGCTGTTTTTT
CDR3 protein: CASSPVDRVSGELFF

V gene: TRBV10-1
clone size: few
D gene: TRBD2
J gene: TRBJ2-1
CDR3 DNA: TGCGCCAGCAGTTCGTCGGGGGGGCAGAATGAGCAGTTCTTC
CDR3 protein: CASSSSGGQNEQFF

V gene: TRBV29-1
clone size: -
D gene: -
J gene: TRBJ2-7
CDR3 DNA: TGCAGCGTTGTCCCGATGGGGAGGGGGATGTACGAGCAGTACTTC
CDR3 protein: CSVVPMGRGMYEQYF

V gene: TRBV5-1
clone size: -
D gene: -
J gene: TRBJ2-7
CDR3 DNA: TGCGCCAGCAGCTTCGACCAGGGAAAGCCCTCCTACGAGCAGTACTTC
CDR3 protein: CASSFDQGKPSYEQYF

V gene: TRBV5-1
clone size: once
D gene: -
J gene: TRBJ2-5
CDR3 DNA: TGCGCCAGCAGCCCCAAGGGAGGGGGAGAGACCCAGTACTTC
CDR3 protein: CASSPKGGGETQYF

V gene: TRBV29-1
clone size: -
D gene: -
J gene: TRBJ1-1
CDR3 DNA: TGCAGCGCCGGACCCGGGACTACGGGCACTGAAGCTTTCTTT
CDR3 protein: CSAGPGTTGTEAFF

V gene: TRBV5-1
clone size: -
D gene: -
J gene: TRBJ2-7
CDR3 DNA: TGCGCCAGCAGCTCCGCAGACTCCTACGAGCAGTACTTC
CDR3 protein: CASSSADSYEQYF

V gene: TRBV6-1
clone size: -
D gene: TRBD1
J gene: TRBJ1-5
CDR3 DNA: TGTGCCAGCAGTGAAGGTGACAGGGCCGGGGGACATAGCAATCAGCCCCAGCATTTT
CDR3 protein: CASSEGDRAGGHSNQPQHF

V gene: TRBV6-5
clone size: -
D gene: -
J gene: TRBJ1-2
CDR3 DNA: TGTGCCAGCACGGGGGGGGGCTTCTATGGCTACACCTTC
CDR3 protein: CASTGGGFYGYTF

V gene: TRBV7-2
clone size: -
D gene: TRBD2
J gene: TRBJ2-1
CDR3 DNA: TGTGCCAGCAGCCCCGAACTAGCGGCGGTATACAATGAGCAGTTCTTC
CDR3 protein: CASSPELAAVYNEQFF

V gene: TRBV6-5
clone size: -
D gene: -
J gene: TRBJ1-6
CDR3 DNA: TGTGCCAGCGCCGCGGGGCCAGGGAAGGGACCCCTCCACTTT
CDR3 protein: CASAAGPGKGPLHF

V gene: TRBV6-6
clone size: few
D gene: TRBD1
J gene: TRBJ2-7
CDR3 DNA: TGTGCCAGCCGGACAGGGCGGAACGAGCAGTACTTC
CDR3 protein: CASRTGRNEQYF

V gene: TRBV10-3
clone size: once
D gene: -
J gene: TRBJ2-7
CDR3 DNA: TGTGCCATCAGTGAGGTAGCCACAGGGTCATTCTACGAGCAGTACTTC
CDR3 protein: CAISEVATGSFYEQYF

V gene: TRBV5-1
clone size: -
D gene: -
J gene: TRBJ2-2
CDR3 DNA: TGCGCCAGCAGCTTTGGAGCTAGCGGGGAGCTGTTTTTT
CDR3 protein: CASSFGASGELFF

V gene: TRBV6-5
clone size: few
D gene: TRBD1
J gene: TRBJ1-5
CDR3 DNA: TGTGCCAGCAGTTACCTTCGGACAGGCAGCAATCAGCCCCAGCATTTT
CDR3 protein: CASSYLRTGSNQPQHF

V gene: TRBV19
clone size: -
D gene: -
J gene: TRBJ1-1
CDR3 DNA: TGTGCCAGTAGTATAGGAGGCCAGGGTGCTGAAGCTTTCTTT
CDR3 protein: CASSIGGQGAEAFF

V gene: TRBV10-3
clone size: -
D gene: -
J gene: TRBJ1-1
CDR3 DNA: TGTGCCATCAGGAGCGAGTTGAACACTGAAGCTTTCTTT
CDR3 protein: CAIRSELNTEAFF

V gene: TRBV5-1
clone size: -
D gene: TRBD1
J gene: TRBJ1-5
CDR3 DNA: TGCGCCAGCAGCCCTACAGGGGTCAGCAATCAGCCCCAGCATTTT
CDR3 protein: CASSPTGVSNQPQHF

V gene: TRBV25-1
clone size: -
D gene: -
J gene: TRBJ1-2
CDR3 DNA: TGTGCCAGCAGCCCGGATGGCTACACCTTC
CDR3 protein: CASSPDGYTF

V gene: TRBV13
clone size: -
D gene: -
J gene: TRBJ2-7
CDR3 DNA: TGTGCCAGCAGCTTAGGCCTAGGTTCCGCACCCTCGTACGAGCAGTACTTC
CDR3 protein: CASSLGLGSAPSYEQYF

V gene: TRBV6-6
clone size: -
D gene: -
J gene: TRBJ2-7
CDR3 DNA: TGTGCCAGCAGTCCCCAGGGTATCCCATACGAGCAGTACTTC
CDR3 protein: CASSPQGIPYEQYF

V gene: TRBV5-6
clone size: -
D gene: TRBD1
J gene: TRBJ1-2
CDR3 DNA: TGTGCCAGCAGCGCAGGGGGTGATGGCTACACCTTC
CDR3 protein: CASSAGGDGYTF

V gene: TRBV9
clone size: few
D gene: TRBD1
J gene: TRBJ2-3
CDR3 DNA: TGTGCCAGCAGCGGGGCCTTGGGGACAGGGGGTGCAGATACGCAGTATTTT
CDR3 protein: CASSGALGTGGADTQYF

V gene: TRBV10-3
clone size: -
D gene: TRBD2
J gene: TRBJ2-1
CDR3 DNA: TGTGCCATCAGTGAGAATCTAGCGGGGGGTACTGCCAATGAGCAGTTCTTC
CDR3 protein: CAISENLAGGTANEQFF

V gene: TRBV4-1
clone size: -
D gene: -
J gene: TRBJ2-7
CDR3 DNA: TGCGCCAGCAGCCAACCACAGGGTATGGCCTACGAGCAGTACTTC
CDR3 protein: CASSQPQGMAYEQYF

V gene: TRBV5-6
clone size: -
D gene: TRBD2
J gene: TRBJ2-5
CDR3 DNA: TGTGCCAGCAGCTTGGTGCGGGGGGGCCTTGAGACCCAGTACTTC
CDR3 protein: CASSLVRGGLETQYF

V gene: TRBV5-1
clone size: -
D gene: -
J gene: TRBJ1-2
CDR3 DNA: TGCGCCAGCAGCTTGGCGGCGGGTCCTAACTATGGCTACACCTTC
CDR3 protein: CASSLAAGPNYGYTF

V gene: TRBV5-6
clone size: -
D gene: TRBD1
J gene: TRBJ2-7
CDR3 DNA: TGTGCCAGCAGCCCAGGACAGGGAGGCTACGAGCAGTACTTC
CDR3 protein: CASSPGQGGYEQYF

V gene: TRBV5-6
clone size: few
D gene: -
J gene: TRBJ1-1
CDR3 DNA: TGTGCCAGCAGCCCCCTCGGAGGGGGGGAGACTGAAGCTTTCTTT
CDR3 protein: CASSPLGGGETEAFF

V gene: TRBV2
clone size: -
D gene: -
J gene: TRBJ2-2
CDR3 DNA: TGTGCCGGACAGCGGAAATCCACCGGGGAGCTGTTTTTT
CDR3 protein: CAGQRKSTGELFF

V gene: TRBV28
clone size: -
D gene: TRBD1
J gene: TRBJ1-1
CDR3 DNA: TGTGCCAGCAGCAAAAACAGGGGAGCTTTCTTT
CDR3 protein: CASSKNRGAFF

V gene: TRBV6-5
clone size: -
D gene: TRBD2
J gene: TRBJ2-1
CDR3 DNA: TGTGCCAGCATCGCCCCGGGAGGGGGGGACAATGAGCAGTTCTTC
CDR3 protein: CASIAPGGGDNEQFF

V gene: TRBV28
clone size: -
D gene: TRBD2
J gene: TRBJ2-1
CDR3 DNA: TGTGCCAGCAGTCCCGGGACTAGCGGGGCTTACAATGAGCAGTTCTTC
CDR3 protein: CASSPGTSGAYNEQFF

V gene: TRBV11-2
clone size: -
D gene: -
J gene: TRBJ1-4
CDR3 DNA: TGTGCCAGCTCCTTGCTCCGCGGGGGAGAAAAACTGTTTTTT
CDR3 protein: CASSLLRGGEKLFF

V gene: TRBV6-1
clone size: -
D gene: -
J gene: TRBJ2-6
CDR3 DNA: TGTGCCAGCACGGTGAACTCTGGGGCCAACGTCCTGACTTTC
CDR3 protein: CASTVNSGANVLTF

V gene: TRBV27
clone size: -
D gene: TRBD2
J gene: TRBJ2-3
CDR3 DNA: TGTGCCAGCAGCCTTAAGGGTAGCGGGGGCACAGATACGCAGTATTTT
CDR3 protein: CASSLKGSGGTDTQYF

V gene: TRBV5-1
clone size: -
D gene: TRBD1
J gene: TRBJ2-7
CDR3 DNA: TGCGCCAGCAGCCTCGGACAGGGGTCCTACGAGCAGTACTTC
CDR3 protein: CASSLGQGSYEQYF

V gene: TRBV7-2
clone size: -
D gene: -
J gene: TRBJ2-3
CDR3 DNA: TGTGCCAGTCGCGGGGGCGCAGATACGCAGTATTTT
CDR3 protein: CASRGGADTQYF

V gene: TRBV29-1
clone size: -
D gene: -
J gene: TRBJ2-1
CDR3 DNA: TGCAGCGTTGAAGACGATGTTAGCTCCTACAATGAGCAGTTCTTC
CDR3 protein: CSVEDDVSSYNEQFF

V gene: TRBV19
clone size: once
D gene: -
J gene: TRBJ1-1
CDR3 DNA: TGTGCCAGTAGTATAGGGGCAGTGAACACTGAAGCTTTCTTT
CDR3 protein: CASSIGAVNTEAFF

V gene: TRBV9
clone size: few
D gene: -
J gene: TRBJ2-4
CDR3 DNA: TGTGCCAGCAGCGTAGACCCGGGGGCCAAAAACATTCAGTACTTC
CDR3 protein: CASSVDPGAKNIQYF

V gene: TRBV6-5
clone size: few
D gene: -
J gene: TRBJ1-2
CDR3 DNA: TGTGCCAGCAGGGACAGCCAAACCGGCGGCTACACCTTC
CDR3 protein: CASRDSQTGGYTF

V gene: TRBV25-1
clone size: -
D gene: -
J gene: TRBJ1-1
CDR3 DNA: TGTGCCAGCGGACAGAACACTGAAGCTTTCTTT
CDR3 protein: CASGQNTEAFF

V gene: TRBV19
clone size: -
D gene: TRBD1
J gene: TRBJ1-2
CDR3 DNA: TGTGCCAGTAGGACAGGGGAGGGTGGCTACACCTTC
CDR3 protein: CASRTGEGGYTF

V gene: TRBV7-6
clone size: -
D gene: TRBD2
J gene: TRBJ2-3
CDR3 DNA: TGTGCCAGCAGCATGACTAGCGGGGGGCGCACAGATACGCAGTATTTT
CDR3 protein: CASSMTSGGRTDTQYF

V gene: TRBV7-2
clone size: few
D gene: -
J gene: TRBJ2-5
CDR3 DNA: TGTGCCAGCAGCCCTTACGGGGAGACCCAGTACTTC
CDR3 protein: CASSPYGETQYF

V gene: TRBV19
clone size: once
D gene: TRBD2
J gene: TRBJ2-7
CDR3 DNA: TGTGCCACCAAAGCTAGCGGGGGTTCTTCCTACGAGCAGTACTTC
CDR3 protein: CATKASGGSSYEQYF

V gene: TRBV9
clone size: -
D gene: TRBD2
J gene: TRBJ2-1
CDR3 DNA: TGTGCCAGCAGCATTAGCGGGGGAGAGGGCGATGAGCAGTTCTTC
CDR3 protein: CASSISGGEGDEQFF